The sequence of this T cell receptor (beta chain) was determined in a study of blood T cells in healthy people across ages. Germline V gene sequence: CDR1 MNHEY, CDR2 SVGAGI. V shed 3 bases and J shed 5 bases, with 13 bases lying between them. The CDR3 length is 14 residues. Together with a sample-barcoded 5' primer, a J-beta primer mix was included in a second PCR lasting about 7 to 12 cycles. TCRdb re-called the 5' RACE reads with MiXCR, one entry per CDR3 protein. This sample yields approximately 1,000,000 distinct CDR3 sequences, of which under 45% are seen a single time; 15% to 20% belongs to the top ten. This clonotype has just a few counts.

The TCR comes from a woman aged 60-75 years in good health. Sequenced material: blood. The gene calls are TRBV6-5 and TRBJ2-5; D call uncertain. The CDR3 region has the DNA TGTGCCAGCAGTTATTCGGGTTTCGGGGAGACCCAGTACTTC. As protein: CASSYSGFGETQYF.